The TCR beta chain described here comes from a study of spatial heterogeneity in lung cancer. Whole-study results and caveats: Blood contained ubiquitous expanded tumor TCRs more at resection than at follow-up.

Described time point: sample taken at primary tumor resection. The donors, 72 patients with untreated early-stage non-small cell lung cancer, provided the samples. This clonotype appeared many times. The antigen remains undetermined. CDR3 size: 15 residues. Looked up from germline, CDR1 is MNHEY and CDR2 is SVGEGT. Germline trimming cut 0 bases from V and 10 bases from J; bases unmatched to any gene: 8. From the 5' RACE reads, TCRdb called clonotypes with MiXCR, one entry per CDR3 protein. Among under 13,000 distinct CDR3 sequences, 6.3% were seen once, and the ten largest hold 25% to 35%. The sample consisted of PBMCs, taken at surgery. The clonotype comes from a male donor with early-stage non-small cell lung cancer. The rearrangement uses TRBV6-2 or TRBV6-3 and TRBJ2-1; TRBD2 matches 8 bases. CDR3 sequence: CASSYSGLESVEQFF. As DNA, the CDR3 is TGTGCCAGCAGTTACTCGGGACTAGAGTCCGTAGAGCAGTTCTTC.